The 18 T cell receptor beta chains reported below all come from one sample, sequenced in a study of shared clonotypes between healthy human individuals. Assay: immunoSEQ multiplex PCR; the TCRdb copy retains only in-frame clones and omits some. Of roughly 770,000 clones listed, about 97% were seen once; the top ten hold less than 0.3%. CD45RO-negative, CCR7-selected cells formed the naive CD8 fraction, which excluded terminally differentiated effector memory CD45RA+ cells. Sequencing was performed on naive CD8+ T cells sorted from blood. Receptors originate from a young man in good health.

The chain uses TRBV2 and TRBJ1-2; 10 nucleotides agree with TRBD1. The CDR3 contains 14 residues. The J segment lost 2 bases and the V segment lost 6 bases, leaving 3 bases of the junction unmatched. Germline V lookup: CDR1 SNHLY, CDR2 FYNNEI. Written as DNA, the CDR3 is TGTGCCAGCAGCGGGACAGGGGACAACTATGGCTACACCTTC. Translation gives CASSGTGDNYGYTF.

The table lists this clone with a count of one. The rearrangement joins TRBV6-4 to TRBJ2-1; D remains ambiguous. This CDR3 spans 15 amino acids. Per the germline V gene, CDR1 is MRHNA and CDR2 is SNTAGT. Deletions cut 4 bases from V and 0 bases from J, with 10 bases between. This chain's CDR3 is CASSAGQASYNEQFF. DNA of the CDR3: TGTGCCAGCAGTGCGGGTCAGGCCTCCTACAATGAGCAGTTCTTC.

The V gene is TRBV9, the J gene TRBJ2-3; D is unresolved. Germline CDR1 is SGDLS and CDR2 is YYNGEE. The CDR3 has 16 residues. The ends were cut back, 0 bases at V and 0 bases at J, with 11 bases in the middle. The CDR3 is CASSVASVRSTDTQYF. The CDR3 DNA is TGTGCCAGCAGCGTAGCCAGCGTTCGGAGCACAGATACGCAGTATTTT. The entire variable domain, with the rest obtained from reference TRBV9 and TRBJ2-3, is as follows: DSGVTQTPKHLITATGQRVTLRCSPRSGDLSVYWYQQSLDQGLQFLIQYYNGEERAKGNILERFSAQQFPDLHSELNLSSLELGDSALYFCASSVASVRSTDTQYFGPGTRLTVL.

The chain employs TRBV14 and TRBJ2-1; the match to TRBD2 covers 7 bases. The CDR3 consists of 17 residues. V lost 0 bases to trimming and J lost 3 bases; unmatched junction nucleotides: 8. The germline V gene has CDR1 SGHDN and CDR2 FVKESK. The CDR3 region has the DNA TGTGCCAGCAGCCAAGACCTCGGGGTAGCGGGCTACAATGAGCAGTTCTTC. The encoded protein is CASSQDLGVAGYNEQFF.

The V and J genes are TRBV27 and TRBJ2-5; 9 positions match TRBD1. The V gene's germline CDR1 is MNHEY and CDR2 SMNVEV (reference sequence). V was clipped by 6 bases and J by 5 bases; unmatched bases: 7. The CDR3 is made up of 14 amino acids. Here the CDR3 reads CASSEQGARETQYF. In DNA, the CDR3 is TGTGCCAGCAGCGAACAGGGGGCGAGGGAGACCCAGTACTTC.

The CDR3 DNA sequence: TGCGCCAGCAGCCAGGGAACCCGATCTAGAGCGGACCCGTACAATGAGCAGTTCTTC. Translated, it gives CASSQGTRSRADPYNEQFF. The rearrangement links TRBV4-1 to TRBJ2-1; D perhaps matches TRBD2 (5 bases). V was cut by 3 bases and J by 4 bases, with 25 bases left in between. CDR1 MGHRA and CDR2 YSYEKL come from the germline V gene. This CDR3 comprises 19 residues.

The V gene is TRBV15, the J gene TRBJ2-5; D is possibly TRBD2 (5 bases). V was pared by 4 bases and J by 3 bases, with 12 bases between. The CDR3 is made up of 14 amino acids. Germline V lookup: CDR1 LNHNV, CDR2 YYDKDF (reference sequence). The chain's CDR3 is CATSNGESEETQYF. The DNA of the CDR3 is TGTGCCACCAGCAACGGGGAGTCTGAAGAGACCCAGTACTTC.

The V gene is TRBV15, the J gene TRBJ1-5; TRBD1 aligns across 9 bases. CDR1 LNHNV and CDR2 YYDKDF come from the germline V gene (reference sequence). The CDR3 totals 16 residues. V gave up 4 bases and J gave up 10 bases; unmatched junction bases: 14. The CDR3 spells CATSISTGDRARPQHF. The CDR3 DNA follows: TGTGCCACCAGCATTTCAACGGGGGACAGGGCGCGCCCCCAGCATTTT.

The chain uses TRBV6-5 and TRBJ2-1; D assignment may be TRBD1 or TRBD2 (5 bases each). The CDR3 sequence is 15 residues long. V gave up 0 bases and J gave up 8 bases, with 14 bases separating them. Germline assignment: CDR1 MNHEY and CDR2 SVGAGI. The CDR3 nucleotides are TGTGCCAGCAGTTACTCTTGGGACCAGGACGATGAGCAGTTCTTC. As protein: CASSYSWDQDDEQFF.

V and J are TRBV15 and TRBJ1-2, with TRBD1 matching 8 bases. The CDR3 spans 17 residues. V shed 0 bases and J 2 bases; nucleotides not matched to a gene: 8. Germline V gene data show CDR1 as LNHNV and CDR2 as YYDKDF (reference sequence). The CDR3: CATSREVGDRRNYGYTF. CDR3 in DNA: TGTGCCACCAGCAGAGAAGTAGGGGACAGGAGGAACTATGGCTACACCTTC. Filled out from reference TRBV15 and TRBJ1-2, the complete variable domain reads DAMVIQNPRYQVTQFGKPVTLSCSQTLNHNVMYWYQQKSSQAPKLLFHYYDKDFNNEADTPDNFQSRRPNTSFCFLDIRSPGLGDTAMYLCATSREVGDRRNYGYTFGSGTRLTVV.

The genes are TRBV11-2 and TRBJ2-7; unclear D gene. CDR3 length equals 12 residues. Germline CDR1 SGHAT, CDR2 FQNNGV. V lost 6 bases and J lost 6, with 12 bases in between. In nucleotides, the CDR3 is TGTGCCAGCAGTCCGGGTCCTGGCGAGCAGTACTTC. It yields the protein CASSPGPGEQYF.

The chain uses TRBV28 and TRBJ1-3; the D gene is possibly TRBD1 (6 bases). Between the trimmed V and J ends, which lost 4 bases and 0 bases, there was a span of 25 bases. The germline CDR1 and CDR2 sequences are MDHEN and SYDVKM. This CDR3 spans 20 amino acids. The CDR3 DNA sequence: TGTGCCAGCAGTTCCGACTTTGTCCCCTCGGACAGTGACTCTGGAAACACCATATATTTT. Residues: CASSSDFVPSDSDSGNTIYF.

V usage is TRBV9 and J usage is TRBJ2-3; D not certain. CDR1 and CDR2 from the germline V gene are SGDLS and YYNGEE. The CDR3 is made up of 14 amino acids. V dropped 1 base and J dropped 2 bases, with 8 bases sitting between them. CDR3 sequence: CASSVKGTTDTQYF. CDR3 nucleotides: TGTGCCAGCAGCGTAAAGGGCACCACAGATACGCAGTATTTT.

This sequence joins TRBV27 and TRBJ2-2, with D unclear. CDR3 size: 13 residues. Germline V gene sequence: CDR1 MNHEY, CDR2 SMNVEV (reference sequence). Trimming stripped 0 bases from V and 5 bases from J, with 4 bases between. CDR3 in DNA: TGTGCCAGCAGTTTATCCCAGACCGGGGAGCTGTTTTTT. It translates to CASSLSQTGELFF.

This chain connects TRBV28 to TRBJ2-5; 11 bases map to TRBD1. V shed 4 bases, J shed 2 bases, and the junction held 3 bases outside the gene matches. CDR1 is MDHEN and CDR2 is SYDVKM in the germline V gene. This CDR3 contains 15 residues. The CDR3 loop is CASSCRDRGQETQYF. CDR3 coding DNA: TGTGCCAGCAGTTGCCGGGACAGGGGGCAAGAGACCCAGTACTTC.

The rearrangement uses TRBV4-1 and TRBJ2-1; D is uncertain. Trimming stripped 1 base from V and 6 bases from J, with 13 bases between. The CDR3 is 15 amino acids. From germline, CDR1 is MGHRA and CDR2 YSYEKL. This CDR3 reads CASSQVLPTTNEQFF. The CDR3 DNA reads TGCGCCAGCAGCCAAGTACTTCCAACCACCAATGAGCAGTTCTTC.

This clone has only one observation. The chain couples TRBV25-1 to TRBJ2-1; 10 positions match TRBD2. Per germline, CDR1 MGHDK and CDR2 SYGVNS. The CDR3 is 15 amino acids. With V trimmed by 1 base and J by 4 bases, 1 base remained unmatched. In DNA, the CDR3 is TGTGCCAGCAGTGAATGGACTAGCGGATACAATGAGCAGTTCTTC. Translated: CASSEWTSGYNEQFF.

For this clone: One junction end disagrees with the germline gene, perhaps due to a read error. The chain's CDR3 is CASSLDAKTGRTEAFF. The CDR3 DNA reads as TGTGCTAGCAGCTTGGACGCTAAAACGGGGCGAACTGAAGCTTTCTTT. The rearrangement joins TRBV5-4 to TRBJ1-1; the D gene is possibly TRBD1 (5 bases). This CDR3 is 16 amino acids long. Germline V gene sequence: CDR1 SGHNT, CDR2 YYREEE (reference sequence).